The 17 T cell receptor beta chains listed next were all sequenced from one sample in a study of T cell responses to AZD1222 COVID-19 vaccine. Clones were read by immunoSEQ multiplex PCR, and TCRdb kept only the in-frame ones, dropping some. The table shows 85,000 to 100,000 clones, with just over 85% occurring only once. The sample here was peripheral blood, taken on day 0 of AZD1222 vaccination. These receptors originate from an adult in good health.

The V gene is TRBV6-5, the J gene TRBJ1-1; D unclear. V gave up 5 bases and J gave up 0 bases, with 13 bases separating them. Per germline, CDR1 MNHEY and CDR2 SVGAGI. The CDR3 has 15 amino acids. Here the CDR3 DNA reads TGTGCCAGCAGTCCCCAATCGTATATGAACACTGAAGCTTTCTTT. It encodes CASSPQSYMNTEAFF.

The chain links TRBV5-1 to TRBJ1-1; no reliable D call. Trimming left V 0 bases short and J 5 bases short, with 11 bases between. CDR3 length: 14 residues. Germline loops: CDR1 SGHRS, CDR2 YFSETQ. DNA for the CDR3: TGCGCCAGCAGCTTGGGCGGGTATAATACTGAAGCTTTCTTT. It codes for CASSLGGYNTEAFF.

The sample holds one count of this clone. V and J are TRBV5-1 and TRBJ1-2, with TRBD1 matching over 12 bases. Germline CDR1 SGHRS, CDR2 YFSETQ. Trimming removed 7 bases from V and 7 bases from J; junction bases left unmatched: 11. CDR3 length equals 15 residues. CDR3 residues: CASYDGGQGAFGYTF. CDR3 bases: TGCGCCAGCTACGACGGGGGACAGGGGGCCTTTGGCTACACCTTC.

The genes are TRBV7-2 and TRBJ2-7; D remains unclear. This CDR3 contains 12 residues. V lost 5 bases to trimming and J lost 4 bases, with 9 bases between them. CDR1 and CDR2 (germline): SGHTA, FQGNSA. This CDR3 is CASSPIGYEQYF. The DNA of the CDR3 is TGTGCCAGCAGCCCCATCGGATACGAGCAGTACTTC.

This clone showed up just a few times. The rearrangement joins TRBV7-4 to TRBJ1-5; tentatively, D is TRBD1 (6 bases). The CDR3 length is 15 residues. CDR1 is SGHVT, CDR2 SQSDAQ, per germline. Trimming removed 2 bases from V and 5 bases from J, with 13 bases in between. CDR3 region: CASSLQGIRDQPQHF. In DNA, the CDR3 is TGTGCCAGCAGCTTACAGGGGATACGGGATCAGCCCCAGCATTTT.

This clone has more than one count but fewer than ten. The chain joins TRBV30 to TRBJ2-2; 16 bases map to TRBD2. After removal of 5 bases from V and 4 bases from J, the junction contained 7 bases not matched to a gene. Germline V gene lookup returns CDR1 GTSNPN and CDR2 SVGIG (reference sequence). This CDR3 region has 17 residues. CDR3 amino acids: CAWGGLAGGPGTGELFF. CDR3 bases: TGTGCCTGGGGGGGACTAGCGGGAGGGCCGGGCACCGGGGAGCTGTTTTTT.

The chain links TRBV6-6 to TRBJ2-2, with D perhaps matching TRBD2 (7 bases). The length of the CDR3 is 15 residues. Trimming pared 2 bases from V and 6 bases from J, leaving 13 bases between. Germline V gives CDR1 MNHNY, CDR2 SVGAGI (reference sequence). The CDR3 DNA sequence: TGTGCCAGCAGTTACGGGAGGGGGGCCGCCGGGGAGCTGTTTTTT. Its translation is CASSYGRGAAGELFF.

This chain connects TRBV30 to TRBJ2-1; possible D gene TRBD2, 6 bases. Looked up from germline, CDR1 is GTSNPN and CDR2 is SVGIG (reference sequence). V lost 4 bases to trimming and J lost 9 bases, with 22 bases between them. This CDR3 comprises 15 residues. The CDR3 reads CAWIPPPAGSGEQFF. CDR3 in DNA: TGTGCCTGGATCCCCCCGCCGGCGGGGTCGGGTGAGCAGTTCTTC. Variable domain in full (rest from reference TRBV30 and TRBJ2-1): SQTIHQWPATLVQPVGSPLSLECTVEGTSNPNLYWYRQAAGRGLQLLFYSVGIGQISSEVPQNLSASRPQDRQFILSSKKLLLSDSGFYLCAWIPPPAGSGEQFFGPGTRLTVL.

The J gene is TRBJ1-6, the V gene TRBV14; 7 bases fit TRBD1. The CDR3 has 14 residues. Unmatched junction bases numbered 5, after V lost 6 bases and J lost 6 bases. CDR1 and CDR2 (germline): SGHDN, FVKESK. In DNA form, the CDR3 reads TGTGCCAGCAGGCCAACAGGGGTTAATTCACCCCTCCACTTT. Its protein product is CASRPTGVNSPLHF.

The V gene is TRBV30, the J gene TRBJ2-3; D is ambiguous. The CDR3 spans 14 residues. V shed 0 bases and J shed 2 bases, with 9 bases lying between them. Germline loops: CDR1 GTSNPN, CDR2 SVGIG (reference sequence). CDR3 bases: TGTGCCTGGAGTGTACCCGGGTACACAGATACGCAGTATTTT. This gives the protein CAWSVPGYTDTQYF.

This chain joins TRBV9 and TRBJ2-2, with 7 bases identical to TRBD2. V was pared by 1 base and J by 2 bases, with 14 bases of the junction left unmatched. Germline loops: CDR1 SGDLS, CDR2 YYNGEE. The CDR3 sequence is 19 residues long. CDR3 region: CASSVNPGTGGPNTGELFF. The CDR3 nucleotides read TGTGCCAGCAGCGTAAACCCCGGAACGGGAGGACCTAACACCGGGGAGCTGTTTTTT. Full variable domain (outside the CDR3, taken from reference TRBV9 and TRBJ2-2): DSGVTQTPKHLITATGQRVTLRCSPRSGDLSVYWYQQSLDQGLQFLIQYYNGEERAKGNILERFSAQQFPDLHSELNLSSLELGDSALYFCASSVNPGTGGPNTGELFFGEGSRLTVL.

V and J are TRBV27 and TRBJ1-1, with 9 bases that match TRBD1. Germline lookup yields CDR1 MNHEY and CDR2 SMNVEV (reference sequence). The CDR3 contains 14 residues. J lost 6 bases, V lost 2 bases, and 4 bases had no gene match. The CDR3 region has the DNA TGTGCCAGCAGTTTAGACAGGGGGACGGCTGAAGCTTTCTTT. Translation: CASSLDRGTAEAFF.

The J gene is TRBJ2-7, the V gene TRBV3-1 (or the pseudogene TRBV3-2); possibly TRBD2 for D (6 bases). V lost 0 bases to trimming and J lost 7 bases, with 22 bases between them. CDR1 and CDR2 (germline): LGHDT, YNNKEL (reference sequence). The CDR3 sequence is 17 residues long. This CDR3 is CASSQDRRGRLAREQYF. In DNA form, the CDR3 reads TGTGCCAGCAGCCAAGATCGGCGAGGGAGGCTCGCTAGGGAGCAGTACTTC.

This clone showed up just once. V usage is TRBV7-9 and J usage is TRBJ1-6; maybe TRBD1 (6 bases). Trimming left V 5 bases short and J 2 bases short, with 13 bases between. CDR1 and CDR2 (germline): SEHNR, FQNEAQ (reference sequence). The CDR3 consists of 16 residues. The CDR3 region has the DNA TGTGCCAGCAGCAGTAACAGGGCGGCCTATAATTCACCCCTCCACTTT. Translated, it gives CASSSNRAAYNSPLHF.

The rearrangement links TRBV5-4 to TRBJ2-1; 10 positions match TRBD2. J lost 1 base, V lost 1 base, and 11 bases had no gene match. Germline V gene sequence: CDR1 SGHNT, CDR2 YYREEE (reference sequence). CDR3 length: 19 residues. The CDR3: CASSLPPAGGPISYNEQFF. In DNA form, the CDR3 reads TGTGCCAGCAGCTTGCCCCCAGCGGGAGGGCCGATATCCTACAATGAGCAGTTCTTC. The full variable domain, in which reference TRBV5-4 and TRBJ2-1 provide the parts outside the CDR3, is ETGVTQSPTHLIKTRGQQVTLRCSSQSGHNTVSWYQQALGQGPQFIFQYYREEENGRGNFPPRFSGLQFPNYSSELNVNALELDDSALYLCASSLPPAGGPISYNEQFFGPGTRLTVL.

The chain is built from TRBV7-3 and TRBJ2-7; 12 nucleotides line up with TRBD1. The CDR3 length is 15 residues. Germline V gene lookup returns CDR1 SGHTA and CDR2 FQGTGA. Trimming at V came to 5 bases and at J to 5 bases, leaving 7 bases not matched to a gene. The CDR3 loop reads CASSRSGTGGDEQYF. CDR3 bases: TGTGCCAGCAGCCGATCTGGGACAGGGGGCGACGAGCAGTACTTC.

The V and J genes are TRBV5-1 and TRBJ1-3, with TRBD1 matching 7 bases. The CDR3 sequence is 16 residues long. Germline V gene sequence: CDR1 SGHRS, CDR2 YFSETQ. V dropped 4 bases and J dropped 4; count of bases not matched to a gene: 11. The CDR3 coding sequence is TGCGCCAGCAGCGGAATAGGGGGCGCGGGAGGAAACACCATATATTTT. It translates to CASSGIGGAGGNTIYF. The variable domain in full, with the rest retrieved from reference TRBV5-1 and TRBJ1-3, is KAGVTQTPRYLIKTRGQQVTLSCSPISGHRSVSWYQQTPGQGLQFLFEYFSETQRNKGNFPGRFSGRQFSNSRSEMNVSTLELGDSALYLCASSGIGGAGGNTIYFGEGSWLTVV.